This entry describes one TCR beta chain. Antigen specificity is unknown. The data were taken from a study of cytomegalovirus exposure and HLA in healthy donors. Study at large: A previous analysis identified approximately 120 million unique TCR beta sequences derived from around 200 million T cells. Overall study findings and caveats: Several of the most significant clusters were apparently associated with common viral pathogens in a later analysis. TCR beta chain V- and J-gene trimming was linked, in a later analysis, to a missense variant in DCLRE1C. Cytomegalovirus association was assigned to under 200 TCR beta chains.

The CDR3 totals 23 residues. Trimming removed 0 bases from V and 0 bases from J; junction bases left unmatched: 21. CDR1 LGHNA and CDR2 YNFKEQ come from the germline V gene. PCR was performed using 60 Vbeta and 13 Jbeta primers. The assay was immunoSEQ multiplex PCR, and TCRdb's table has in-frame clones only and misses some. The sample lists 190,000 or so clones, 75% to 85% occurring once. The TCR was taken from a boy aged 5-17 years in good health and CMV-seronegative. The chain links TRBV4-2 to TRBJ1-4, with TRBD1 matching 8 bases. Sequencing was performed on PBMCs. In DNA form, the CDR3 reads TGTGCCAGCAGCCAAGAGGGGATTGCGCCCTTACGACAGGGGCGAACAACTAATGAAAAACTGTTTTTT. It codes for CASSQEGIAPLRQGRTTNEKLFF.